The 25 T cell receptor beta chains in this list originate from one sample, sequenced in a study of blood T cell repertoires in COVID-19. The protocol was immunoSEQ multiplex PCR, while the TCRdb copy is restricted to in-frame clones and leaves out a portion. This sample has about 41,000 clones, with more than 70% found just once. Sequenced input: peripheral blood. These receptors came from an elderly woman with active or convalescent COVID-19.

V gene TRBV28 combines with J gene TRBJ2-7, with a tentative D call TRBD1 (6 bases). Trimming left V 5 bases short and J 1 base short, with 12 bases between. The CDR3 length is 14 residues. CDR1 is MDHEN and CDR2 is SYDVKM in the germline V gene. CDR3 loop: CASSDRTASYEQYF. For the CDR3, the DNA is TGTGCCAGCAGTGACAGGACAGCATCCTACGAGCAGTACTTC. Full variable domain (outside the CDR3, taken from reference TRBV28 and TRBJ2-7): DVKVTQSSRYLVKRTGEKVFLECVQDMDHENMFWYRQDPGLGLRLIYFSYDVKMKEKGDIPEGYSVSREKKERFSLILESASTNQTSMYLCASSDRTASYEQYFGPGTRLTVT.

The chain has TRBV28 and TRBJ2-3; 7 bases agree with TRBD2. This CDR3 region has 17 residues. Germline CDR1 MDHEN, CDR2 SYDVKM. V lost 1 base and J lost 5; bases outside the gene matches: 12. The CDR3 nucleotides are TGTGCCAGCAGTTTATCGCTCTTTGCGGGGGTTCGAGATACGCAGTATTTT. This sequence encodes CASSLSLFAGVRDTQYF. The variable domain in full, with the rest retrieved from reference TRBV28 and TRBJ2-3, is DVKVTQSSRYLVKRTGEKVFLECVQDMDHENMFWYRQDPGLGLRLIYFSYDVKMKEKGDIPEGYSVSREKKERFSLILESASTNQTSMYLCASSLSLFAGVRDTQYFGPGTRLTVL.

This rearrangement joins TRBV27 to TRBJ1-2; 9 nucleotides match TRBD1. Trimming removed 2 bases from V and 0 bases from J; junction bases left unmatched: 1. CDR1 is MNHEY, CDR2 SMNVEV, per germline (reference sequence). The CDR3 runs 15 residues. The CDR3 loop reads CASSLTGGPNYGYTF. As DNA, the CDR3 is TGTGCCAGCAGTTTAACAGGGGGCCCTAACTATGGCTACACCTTC.

The chain links TRBV18 to TRBJ2-1; TRBD1 is a possible D gene (6 bases). The ends were cut back, 6 bases at V and 6 bases at J, with 9 bases in the middle. Germline loops: CDR1 KGHSH, CDR2 LQKENI. The CDR3 is 12 amino acids. CDR3 region: CASSTDSNEQFF. CDR3 sequence (DNA): TGTGCCAGCTCTACGGACAGCAATGAGCAGTTCTTC.

V gene TRBV4-3 combines with J gene TRBJ1-3, with D unresolved. Germline lookup yields CDR1 LGHNA and CDR2 YSLEER. CDR3 length: 15 residues. Trimming took off 3 bases at V and 0 bases at J, with 9 bases between the two ends. CDR3 nucleotide sequence: TGCGCCAGCAGCCAGACTCAAAGCTCTGGAAACACCATATATTTT. Translation: CASSQTQSSGNTIYF.

V usage is TRBV9 and J usage is TRBJ2-1; 8 bases match TRBD2. The junction had 10 bases not matched to a gene; V was cut back by 0 bases and J by 8 bases. Germline CDR1 and CDR2: SGDLS and YYNGEE. The CDR3 is 16 residues long. CDR3 in DNA: TGTGCCAGCAGCGTAGGATCCAGCGGGAGCTTCTATGAGCAGTTCTTC. This translates into CASSVGSSGSFYEQFF. The full variable domain, completed using reference TRBV9 and TRBJ2-1, is DSGVTQTPKHLITATGQRVTLRCSPRSGDLSVYWYQQSLDQGLQFLIQYYNGEERAKGNILERFSAQQFPDLHSELNLSSLELGDSALYFCASSVGSSGSFYEQFFGPGTRLTVL.

The chain employs TRBV28 and TRBJ1-5, with 10 bases that match TRBD1. CDR1 MDHEN and CDR2 SYDVKM come from the germline V gene. The J segment lost 9 bases and the V segment lost 5 bases, leaving 7 bases of the junction unmatched. The CDR3 is 14 residues long. In DNA, the CDR3 is TGTGCCAGCAGTCCCGACAGGGGGCGCCTGCCCCAGCATTTT. Translated, it gives CASSPDRGRLPQHF.

On this clone itself: At one end, the junction sequence differs from germline, possibly due to a read error. The chain links TRBV18 to TRBJ1-1, with a weak D call TRBD1 (6 bases). CDR3 length: 15 amino acids. Germline CDR1 KGHSH, CDR2 LQKENI. CDR3 nucleotide sequence: TGTGCCAGCTCACCACCGACGGGGGGCCAACGTATAGCGCTCTTT. It encodes CASSPPTGGQRIALF.

This rearrangement joins TRBV2 to TRBJ2-7; D is ambiguous. CDR1 is SNHLY and CDR2 is FYNNEI in the germline V gene. The CDR3 totals 14 residues. V dropped 4 bases and J dropped 3 bases, with 13 bases sitting between them. CDR3 region: CASSAGSPLYEQYF. The CDR3 DNA follows: TGTGCCAGCAGTGCAGGTTCCCCCCTCTACGAGCAGTACTTC.

This clone is a singleton in its sample. The V and J genes are TRBV4-1 and TRBJ2-2; 7 nucleotides line up with TRBD1. The germline CDR1 and CDR2 sequences are MGHRA and YSYEKL. V was clipped by 2 bases and J by 3 bases; unmatched bases: 9. The CDR3 is made up of 17 amino acids. The CDR3 coding sequence is TGCGCCAGCAGCCAAAACGAACAGGGACAGTACACCGGGGAGCTGTTTTTT. It specifies CASSQNEQGQYTGELFF.

V is TRBV5-8 and J is TRBJ1-2, with TRBD1 identical over 9 bases. Germline CDR1 and CDR2: SGHTS and YDEGEE. V was pared by 3 bases and J by 5 bases, with 11 bases of the junction left unmatched. This CDR3 region has 16 residues. CDR3 DNA sequence: TGTGCCAGCAGCTCTAAGGACAGGGGATACTTGTATGGCTACACCTTC. Its translation is CASSSKDRGYLYGYTF.

V is TRBV2 and J is TRBJ2-3, with 12 bases matching TRBD2. The CDR3 runs to 16 residues. The germline V gene has CDR1 SNHLY and CDR2 FYNNEI. V shed 8 bases, J shed 4 bases, and the junction held 10 bases outside the gene matches. The CDR3 is CASLTRLAGDADTQYF. The DNA of the CDR3 is TGTGCCAGCCTGACGAGACTAGCGGGAGACGCAGATACGCAGTATTTT.

V gene TRBV7-9 combines with J gene TRBJ2-1, with TRBD1 matching over 8 bases. The CDR3 has 18 residues. J gave up 0 bases and V 1 base, and 8 bases lay outside the gene matches. Germline V gives CDR1 SEHNR, CDR2 FQNEAQ (reference sequence). The CDR3 protein is CASSLGVRTGSSYNEQFF. CDR3 bases: TGTGCCAGCAGCTTAGGAGTCCGGACAGGGAGCTCCTACAATGAGCAGTTCTTC.

The J gene is TRBJ2-1, the V gene TRBV7-3; 14 bases line up with TRBD2. CDR1 is SGHTA and CDR2 is FQGTGA in the germline V gene. This CDR3 spans 16 amino acids. Trimming at V came to 4 bases and at J to 9 bases, leaving 8 bases not matched to a gene. This chain's CDR3 is CASSSPGLAGATEQFF. The CDR3 DNA is TGTGCCAGCAGCTCGCCGGGACTAGCGGGAGCTACTGAGCAGTTCTTC. The variable domain in full, with the rest retrieved from reference TRBV7-3 and TRBJ2-1, is GAGVSQTPSNKVTEKGKYVELRCDPISGHTALYWYRQSLGQGPEFLIYFQGTGAADDSGLPNDRFFAVRPEGSVSTLKIQRTERGDSAVYLCASSSPGLAGATEQFFGPGTRLTVL.

The chain joins TRBV19 to TRBJ2-5; 11 nucleotides match TRBD2. This CDR3 is 16 amino acids long. Germline values: CDR1 LNHDA, CDR2 SQIVND (reference sequence). V gave up 4 bases and J gave up 1 base; unmatched junction bases: 5. Here the CDR3 DNA reads TGTGCCAGTAGTACCACTAGCGGGAGCTTCCAAGAGACCCAGTACTTC. Its protein is CASSTTSGSFQETQYF.

The gene calls are TRBV6-5 and TRBJ2-7; 11 positions match TRBD1. Trimming took 4 bases from V and 4 from J; bases not matched to a gene: 3. The CDR3 length is 14 residues. From germline, CDR1 is MNHEY and CDR2 SVGAGI. In nucleotides, the CDR3 is TGTGCCAGCAGTTGGACAGGGGGCGCGTACGAGCAGTACTTC. It is translated as CASSWTGGAYEQYF.

V usage is TRBV2 and J usage is TRBJ1-6; D ambiguous. Looked up from germline, CDR1 is SNHLY and CDR2 is FYNNEI. V lost 4 bases to trimming and J lost 9 bases, with 16 bases between them. The CDR3 consists of 15 residues. The CDR3 here is CASSGLPGGSSPLHF. CDR3 in DNA: TGTGCCAGCAGTGGCCTACCAGGCGGGAGTTCACCCCTCCACTTT.

The chain couples TRBV10-2 to TRBJ2-7; TRBD2 matches at 7 bases. V lost 2 bases and J lost 7; bases outside the gene matches: 11. There are 15 residues in the CDR3. Per germline, CDR1 WSHSY and CDR2 SAAADI. In DNA, the CDR3 is TGCGCCAGCAGTGAGAGGGTAGCGGGTTCGGGGGAGCAGTACTTC. Translating it yields CASSERVAGSGEQYF.

The chain is built from TRBV5-1 and TRBJ1-4; D is perhaps TRBD1 (5 bases). The CDR3 extends over 14 amino acids. Germline values: CDR1 SGHRS, CDR2 YFSETQ. The V and J ends lost 6 bases and 7 bases respectively, with 16 bases between them. The CDR3 here is CASKPGRDGEKLFF. CDR3 nucleotides: TGCGCCAGCAAACCTGGCAGGGATGGTGAAAAACTGTTTTTT.

CDR3 amino acids: CASSYEWTRNTEAFF. The CDR3 DNA reads TGTGCCAGCAGTTACGAGTGGACAAGGAACACTGAAGCTTTCTTT. The chain uses TRBV6-6 and TRBJ1-1; perhaps TRBD1 as D (5 bases). CDR3 length: 15 residues. In germline, CDR1 is MNHNY, CDR2 SVGAGI (reference sequence). The V end lost 2 bases, the J end lost 1 base, and 11 bases lay between the germline ends.

The chain recombines TRBV29-1 with TRBJ2-5; 8 nucleotides align to TRBD2. In germline, CDR1 is SQVTM, CDR2 ANQGSEA. The CDR3 length is 15 residues. V lost 4 bases to trimming and J lost 1 base; unmatched junction nucleotides: 8. The CDR3 coding sequence is TGCAGCGTTGGACTCAGCGGGAGACTCCAAGAGACCCAGTACTTC. Its translation: CSVGLSGRLQETQYF.

This sequence joins TRBV14 and TRBJ2-7; 7 bases align to TRBD1. This CDR3 has 15 amino acids. The V gene end was trimmed by 1 base and the J gene end by 2 bases; junction bases not matched to a gene: 5. CDR1 and CDR2 from the germline V gene are SGHDN and FVKESK. Here the CDR3 reads CASSQGQGYPYEQYF. In nucleotides, the CDR3 is TGTGCCAGCAGCCAAGGACAGGGTTACCCCTACGAGCAGTACTTC.

V is TRBV28 and J is TRBJ1-1, with a possible D match to TRBD1 (6 bases). Germline V gene sequence: CDR1 MDHEN, CDR2 SYDVKM. Trimming removed 7 bases from V and 6 bases from J, with 21 bases in between. This CDR3 is 15 amino acids long. The CDR3 region is CASTAKGGRGPEAFF. The CDR3 coding sequence is TGTGCCAGCACCGCCAAGGGGGGGCGGGGGCCTGAAGCTTTCTTT.

The chain couples TRBV6-2 or TRBV6-3 to TRBJ2-5; 14 bases match TRBD2. Germline loops: CDR1 MNHEY, CDR2 SVGEGT. The CDR3 is 15 amino acids. V was clipped by 2 bases and J by 5 bases; unmatched bases: 1. The CDR3 sequence is CASSYGTSGSETQYF. Written as DNA, the CDR3 is TGTGCCAGCAGTTACGGGACTAGCGGGAGTGAGACCCAGTACTTC.

This clone was detected a few times. The chain is built from TRBV2 and TRBJ2-2; a weak D match, TRBD1 (5 bases). This CDR3 is 15 amino acids long. Germline loops: CDR1 SNHLY, CDR2 FYNNEI. V lost 1 base and J 1 base, leaving 7 bases between the germline ends. Written as DNA, the CDR3 is TGTGCCAGCAGTGAAGGGACACTGAACACCGGGGAGCTGTTTTTT. As protein: CASSEGTLNTGELFF.